This T cell receptor beta chain derives from a study of cytomegalovirus exposure and HLA in healthy donors. This PCR relied on a set of 60 Vbeta primers and 13 Jbeta primers. Some clones are missing from TCRdb's copy, which holds only in-frame ones; the method was immunoSEQ multiplex PCR. Here the sample spans under 150,000 clones, around 83% being singletons. Overall study findings and caveats: Most TCR sequences were rare, but some public TCRs occurred in many donors. Cytomegalovirus association was assigned to under 200 TCR beta chains.

The CDR3 extends over 18 amino acids. Germline V lookup: CDR1 SEHNR, CDR2 FQNEAQ (reference sequence). V was pared by 4 bases and J by 0 bases, with 21 bases between. About this clone itself: Its antigen is undetermined.

V gene TRBV7-9 combines with J gene TRBJ1-2; D might be TRBD1 (6 bases). The specimen was PBMCs. The TCR was taken from a man aged 45 to 65 in good health and CMV-seronegative. CDR3 sequence: CASSSEDSGNIANYGYTF. The DNA for the CDR3 is TGTGCCAGCAGCTCAGAGGACAGCGGAAATATAGCTAACTATGGCTACACCTTC.